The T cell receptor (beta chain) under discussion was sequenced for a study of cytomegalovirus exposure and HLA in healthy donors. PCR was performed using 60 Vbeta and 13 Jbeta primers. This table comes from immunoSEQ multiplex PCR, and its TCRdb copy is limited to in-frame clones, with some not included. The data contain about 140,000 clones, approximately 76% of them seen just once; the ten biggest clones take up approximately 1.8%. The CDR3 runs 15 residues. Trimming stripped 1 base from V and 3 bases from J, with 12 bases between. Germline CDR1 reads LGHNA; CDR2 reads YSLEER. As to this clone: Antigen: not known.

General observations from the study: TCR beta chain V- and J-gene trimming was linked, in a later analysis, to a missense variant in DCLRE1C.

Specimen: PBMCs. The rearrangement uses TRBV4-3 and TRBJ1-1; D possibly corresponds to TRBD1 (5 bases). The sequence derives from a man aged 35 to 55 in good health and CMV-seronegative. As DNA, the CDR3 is TGCGCCAGCAGCCAAGGCAGGCTAGGGGACACTGAAGCTTTCTTT. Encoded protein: CASSQGRLGDTEAFF.